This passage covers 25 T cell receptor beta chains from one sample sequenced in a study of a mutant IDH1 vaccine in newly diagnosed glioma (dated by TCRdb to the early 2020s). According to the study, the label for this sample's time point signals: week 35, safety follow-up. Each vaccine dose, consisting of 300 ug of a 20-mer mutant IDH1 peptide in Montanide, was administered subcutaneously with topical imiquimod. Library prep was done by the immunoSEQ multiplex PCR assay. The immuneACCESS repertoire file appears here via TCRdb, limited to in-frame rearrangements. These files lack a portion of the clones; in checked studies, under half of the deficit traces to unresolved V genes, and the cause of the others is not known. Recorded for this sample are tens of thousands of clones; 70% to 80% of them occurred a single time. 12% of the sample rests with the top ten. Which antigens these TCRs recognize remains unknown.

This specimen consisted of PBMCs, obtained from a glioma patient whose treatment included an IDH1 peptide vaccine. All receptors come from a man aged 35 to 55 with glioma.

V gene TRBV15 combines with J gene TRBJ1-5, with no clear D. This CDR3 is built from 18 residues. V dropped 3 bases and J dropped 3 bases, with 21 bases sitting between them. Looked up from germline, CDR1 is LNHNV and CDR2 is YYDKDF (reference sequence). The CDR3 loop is CATSSRPHYRIANQPQHF. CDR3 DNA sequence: TGTGCCACCAGCAGCCGACCCCACTATCGAATAGCCAATCAGCCCCAGCATTTT.

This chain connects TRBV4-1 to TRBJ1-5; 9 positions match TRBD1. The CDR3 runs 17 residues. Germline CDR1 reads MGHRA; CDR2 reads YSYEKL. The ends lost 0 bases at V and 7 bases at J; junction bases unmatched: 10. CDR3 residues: CASSQDRGTGLSQPQHF. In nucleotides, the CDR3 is TGCGCCAGCAGCCAAGATCGGGGGACAGGGCTTTCGCAGCCCCAGCATTTT.

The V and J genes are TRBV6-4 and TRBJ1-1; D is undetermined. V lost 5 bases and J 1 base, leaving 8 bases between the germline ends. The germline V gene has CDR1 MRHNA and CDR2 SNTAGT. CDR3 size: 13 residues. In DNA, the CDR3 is TGTGCCAGCAGTCAGGAGACGAACACTGAAGCTTTCTTT. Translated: CASSQETNTEAFF.

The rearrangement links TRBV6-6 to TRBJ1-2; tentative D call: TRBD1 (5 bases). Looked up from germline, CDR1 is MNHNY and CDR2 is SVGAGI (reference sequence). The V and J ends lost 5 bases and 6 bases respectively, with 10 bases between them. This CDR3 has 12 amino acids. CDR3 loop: CASSGRVDGYTF. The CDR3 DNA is TGTGCCAGCAGTGGCAGGGTGGATGGCTACACCTTC.

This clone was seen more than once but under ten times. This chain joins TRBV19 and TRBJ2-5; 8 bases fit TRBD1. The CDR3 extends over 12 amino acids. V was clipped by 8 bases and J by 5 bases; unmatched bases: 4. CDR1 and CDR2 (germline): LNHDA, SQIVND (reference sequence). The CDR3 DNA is TGTGCCAGTGGGACAGGTTGGGAGACCCAGTACTTC. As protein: CASGTGWETQYF.

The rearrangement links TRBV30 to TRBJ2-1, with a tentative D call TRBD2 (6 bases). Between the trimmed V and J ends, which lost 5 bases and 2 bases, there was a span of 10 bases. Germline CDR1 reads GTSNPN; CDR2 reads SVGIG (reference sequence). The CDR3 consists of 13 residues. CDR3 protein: CAWREYAYNEQFF. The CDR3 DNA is TGTGCCTGGCGGGAGTACGCCTACAATGAGCAGTTCTTC.

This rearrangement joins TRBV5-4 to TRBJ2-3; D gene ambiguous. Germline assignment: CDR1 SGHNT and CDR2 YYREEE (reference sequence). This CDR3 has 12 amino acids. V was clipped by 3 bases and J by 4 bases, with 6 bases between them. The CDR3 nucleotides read TGTGCCAGCAGCTCCCCTTCAGATACGCAGTATTTT. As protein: CASSSPSDTQYF.

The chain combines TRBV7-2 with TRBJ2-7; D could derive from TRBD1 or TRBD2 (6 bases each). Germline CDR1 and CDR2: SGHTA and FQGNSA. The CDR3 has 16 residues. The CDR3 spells CASRLGGGVVPYEQYV. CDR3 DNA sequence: TGTGCCAGCAGATTAGGAGGGGGTGTGGTTCCCTACGAGCAGTACGTC.

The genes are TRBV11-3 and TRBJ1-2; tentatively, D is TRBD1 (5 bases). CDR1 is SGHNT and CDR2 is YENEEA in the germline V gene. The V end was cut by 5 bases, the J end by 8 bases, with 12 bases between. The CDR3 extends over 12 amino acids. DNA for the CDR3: TGTGCCAGCAGCACGACAGATCTCGGCTACACCTTC. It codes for CASSTTDLGYTF.

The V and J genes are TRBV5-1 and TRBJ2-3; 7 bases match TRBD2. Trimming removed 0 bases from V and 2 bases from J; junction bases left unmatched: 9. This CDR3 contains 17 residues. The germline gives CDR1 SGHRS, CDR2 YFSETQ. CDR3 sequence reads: CASSLAISGGATDTQYF. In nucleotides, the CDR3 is TGCGCCAGCAGCTTGGCCATTTCGGGAGGAGCCACAGATACGCAGTATTTT. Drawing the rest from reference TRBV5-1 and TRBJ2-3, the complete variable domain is KAGVTQTPRYLIKTRGQQVTLSCSPISGHRSVSWYQQTPGQGLQFLFEYFSETQRNKGNFPGRFSGRQFSNSRSEMNVSTLELGDSALYLCASSLAISGGATDTQYFGPGTRLTVL.

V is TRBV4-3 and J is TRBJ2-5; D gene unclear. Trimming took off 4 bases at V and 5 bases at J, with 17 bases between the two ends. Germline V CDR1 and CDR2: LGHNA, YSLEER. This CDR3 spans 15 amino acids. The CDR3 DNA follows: TGCGCCAGCAGCCGCGGCGACTCCCCGGGCGAGACCCAGTACTTC. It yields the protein CASSRGDSPGETQYF.

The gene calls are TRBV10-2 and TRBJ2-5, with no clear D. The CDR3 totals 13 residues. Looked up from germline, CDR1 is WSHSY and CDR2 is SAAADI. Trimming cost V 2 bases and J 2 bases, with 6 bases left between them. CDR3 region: CASSEAGQETQYF. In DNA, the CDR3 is TGCGCCAGCAGTGAGGCCGGGCAAGAGACCCAGTACTTC.

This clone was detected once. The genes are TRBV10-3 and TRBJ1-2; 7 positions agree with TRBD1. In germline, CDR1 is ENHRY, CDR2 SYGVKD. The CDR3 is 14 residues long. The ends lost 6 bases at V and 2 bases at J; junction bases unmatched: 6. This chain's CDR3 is CAISRDSGNYGYTF. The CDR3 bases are TGTGCCATCAGCCGGGACAGCGGCAACTATGGCTACACCTTC.

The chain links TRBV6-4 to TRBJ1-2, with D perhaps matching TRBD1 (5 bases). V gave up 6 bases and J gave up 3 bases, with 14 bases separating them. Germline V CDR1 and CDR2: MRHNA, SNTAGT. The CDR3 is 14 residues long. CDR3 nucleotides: TGTGCCAGCAGCCCACAGGAAGGGGACTATGGCTACACCTTC. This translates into CASSPQEGDYGYTF.

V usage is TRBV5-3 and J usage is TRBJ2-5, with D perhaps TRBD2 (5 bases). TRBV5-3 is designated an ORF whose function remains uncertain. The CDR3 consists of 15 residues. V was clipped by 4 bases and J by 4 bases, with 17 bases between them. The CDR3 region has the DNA TGTGCCAGAAGCACTTATGAGGGCCCCGGAGAGACCCAGTACTTC. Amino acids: CARSTYEGPGETQYF.

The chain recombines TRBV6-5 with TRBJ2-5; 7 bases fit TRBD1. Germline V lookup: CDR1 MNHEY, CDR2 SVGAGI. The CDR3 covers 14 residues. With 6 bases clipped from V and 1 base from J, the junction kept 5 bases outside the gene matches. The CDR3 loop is CASSQQGPQETQYF. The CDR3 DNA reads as TGTGCCAGCAGCCAACAGGGGCCCCAAGAGACCCAGTACTTC.

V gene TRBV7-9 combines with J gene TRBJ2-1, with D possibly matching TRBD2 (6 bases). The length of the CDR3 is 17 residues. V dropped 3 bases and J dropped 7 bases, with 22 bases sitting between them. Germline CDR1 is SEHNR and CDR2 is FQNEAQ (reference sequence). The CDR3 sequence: CASSFLDLARGENEQFF. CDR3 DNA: TGTGCCAGCAGCTTCCTCGATCTAGCGAGAGGGGAGAATGAGCAGTTCTTC.

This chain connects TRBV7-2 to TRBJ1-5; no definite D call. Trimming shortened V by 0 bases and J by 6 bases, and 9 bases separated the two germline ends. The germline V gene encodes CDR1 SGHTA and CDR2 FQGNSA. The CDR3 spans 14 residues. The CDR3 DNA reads TGTGCCAGCAGCTTAGCAGAGGCAGCTCAGCCCCAGCATTTT. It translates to CASSLAEAAQPQHF.

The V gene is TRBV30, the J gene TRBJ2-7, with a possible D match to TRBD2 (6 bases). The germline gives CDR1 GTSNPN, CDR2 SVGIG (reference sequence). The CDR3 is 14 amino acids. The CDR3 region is CPTWSRDWPYEQYV. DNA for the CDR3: TGTCCCACATGGTCCCGGGACTGGCCCTACGAGCAGTACGTC.

Written as DNA, the CDR3 is TGCAGTGCTAGGGAGGGTTCCGTGCAGTACTTC. Its translation is CSAREGSVQYF. The chain has TRBV20-1 and TRBJ2-7; D perhaps matches TRBD2 (6 bases). The CDR3 contains 11 residues. Deletions cut 3 bases from V and 9 bases from J, with 12 bases between. From germline, CDR1 is DFQATT and CDR2 SNEGSKA (reference sequence).

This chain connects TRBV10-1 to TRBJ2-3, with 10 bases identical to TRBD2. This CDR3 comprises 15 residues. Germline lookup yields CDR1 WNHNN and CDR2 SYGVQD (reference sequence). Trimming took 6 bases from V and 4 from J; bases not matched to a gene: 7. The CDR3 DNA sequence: TGCGCCAGCAGCCGGACTAGCGGACTGGCAGATACGCAGTATTTT. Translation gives CASSRTSGLADTQYF.

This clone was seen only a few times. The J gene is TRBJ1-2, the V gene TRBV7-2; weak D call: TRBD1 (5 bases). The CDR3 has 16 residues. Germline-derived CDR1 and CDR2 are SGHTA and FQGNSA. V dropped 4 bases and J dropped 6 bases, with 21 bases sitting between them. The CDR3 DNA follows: TGTGCCAGCAGCTACCCCACGACACGGGGGTGGCATGGCTACACCTTC. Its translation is CASSYPTTRGWHGYTF.

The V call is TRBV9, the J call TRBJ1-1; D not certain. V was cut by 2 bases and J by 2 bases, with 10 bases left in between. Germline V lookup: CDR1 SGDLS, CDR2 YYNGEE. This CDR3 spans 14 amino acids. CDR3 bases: TGTGCCAGCAGCGTGGGCGGAAAAAACACTGAAGCTTTCTTT. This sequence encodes CASSVGGKNTEAFF.

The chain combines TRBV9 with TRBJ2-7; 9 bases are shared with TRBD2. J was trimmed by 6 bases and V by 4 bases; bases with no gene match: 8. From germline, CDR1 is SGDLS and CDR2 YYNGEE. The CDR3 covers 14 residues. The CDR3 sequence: CASSPRTSVGEQYF. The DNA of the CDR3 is TGTGCCAGCAGCCCGAGGACTAGCGTCGGCGAGCAGTACTTC.

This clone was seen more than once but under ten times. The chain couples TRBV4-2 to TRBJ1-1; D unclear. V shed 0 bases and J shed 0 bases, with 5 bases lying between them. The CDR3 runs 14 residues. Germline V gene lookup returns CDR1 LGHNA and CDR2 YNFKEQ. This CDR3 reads CASSQDALNTEAFF. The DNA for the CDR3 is TGTGCCAGCAGCCAAGATGCCCTGAACACTGAAGCTTTCTTT.